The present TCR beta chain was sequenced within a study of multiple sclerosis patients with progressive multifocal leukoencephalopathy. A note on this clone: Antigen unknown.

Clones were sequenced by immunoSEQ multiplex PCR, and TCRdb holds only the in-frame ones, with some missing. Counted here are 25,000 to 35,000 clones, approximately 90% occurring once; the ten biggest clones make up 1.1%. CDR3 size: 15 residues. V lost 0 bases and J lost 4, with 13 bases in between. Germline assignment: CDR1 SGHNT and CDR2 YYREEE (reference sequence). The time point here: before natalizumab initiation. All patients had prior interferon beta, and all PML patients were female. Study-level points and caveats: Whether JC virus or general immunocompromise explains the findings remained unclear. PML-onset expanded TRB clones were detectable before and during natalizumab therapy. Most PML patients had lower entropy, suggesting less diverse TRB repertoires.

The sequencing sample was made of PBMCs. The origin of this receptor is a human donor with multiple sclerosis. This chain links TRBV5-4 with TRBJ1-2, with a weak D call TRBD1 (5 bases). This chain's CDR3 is CASSLGQTPPYGYTF. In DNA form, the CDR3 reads TGTGCCAGCAGCTTGGGACAGACCCCTCCCTATGGCTACACCTTC.